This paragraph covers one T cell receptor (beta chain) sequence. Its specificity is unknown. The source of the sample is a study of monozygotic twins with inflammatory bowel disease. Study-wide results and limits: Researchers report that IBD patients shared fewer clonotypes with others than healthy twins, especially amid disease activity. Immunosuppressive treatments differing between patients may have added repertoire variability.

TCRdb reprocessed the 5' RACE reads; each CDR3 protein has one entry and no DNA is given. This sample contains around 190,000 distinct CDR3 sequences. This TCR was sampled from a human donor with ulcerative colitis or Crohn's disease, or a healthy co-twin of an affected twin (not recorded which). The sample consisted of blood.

CDR3 in amino acids: CASRHREDRVFEQYF. V and J are TRBV6-1 and TRBJ2-7; the TCRdb call, TRBD1, lacks DNA for checking. Germline CDR1 and CDR2: MNHNS and SASEGT. This CDR3 has 15 residues.